Listed here are 15 T cell receptor beta chains from one sample, sequenced in a study of breast tumors, draining lymph nodes, adjacent tissues. Breast cancer patients provided tissue from their axillary draining lymph nodes. Using its own MiXCR run on the multiplex PCR reads, TCRdb lists one record per CDR3 protein. The sample consists of about 200,000 distinct CDR3 sequences, approximately 30% of them appearing once. The specimen sequenced was axillary lymph node tissue. The receptors come from a female donor with breast cancer. Some clones in this sample may be carry-over from other donors' samples.

The rearrangement joins TRBV28 to TRBJ1-1; D perhaps matches TRBD1 (6 bases). CDR1 and CDR2 (germline): MDHEN, SYDVKM. V lost 2 bases, J lost 0 bases, and 10 bases lay in between. This CDR3 is 15 amino acids long. CDR3 sequence: CASSLPGGLNTEAFF. The CDR3 coding sequence is TGTGCCAGCAGTTTACCCGGGGGCCTGAACACTGAAGCTTTCTTT.

As for this clonotype: A much larger clone is a single base away; this may be a read error. J is TRBJ1-2 and V is TRBV30, with 7 bases lining up with TRBD1. Germline V lookup: CDR1 GTSNPN, CDR2 SVGIG (reference sequence). Trimming removed 0 bases from V and 10 bases from J; junction bases left unmatched: 5. CDR3 size: 12 residues. The CDR3 DNA follows: TGTGCCTGGAGTGTGACAGGGAATGACTACACCTTC. This encodes CAWSVTGNDYTF.

This clonotype was recorded a few times. This may stem from a read error, because a much larger clone lies one nucleotide away. V gene TRBV5-6 combines with J gene TRBJ2-7; D not certain. Germline V lookup: CDR1 SGHDT, CDR2 YYEEEE. Trimming took 4 bases from V and 4 from J, leaving 18 bases between them. The CDR3 contains 15 residues. CDR3: CASSPGLGPGYEQYV. The DNA for the CDR3 is TGTGCCAGCAGCCCCGGATTGGGCCCCGGGTACGAGCAGTACGTC.

V and J are TRBV30 and TRBJ1-2; unclear D gene. The CDR3 consists of 15 residues. Germline V gives CDR1 GTSNPN, CDR2 SVGIG (reference sequence). The V gene lost 2 bases and the J gene lost 5 bases, with 18 bases spanning the gap. CDR3 nucleotides: TGTGCCTGGAGTATACCGGGCCTGACGGTTTATGGCTACACCTTC. Translated, it gives CAWSIPGLTVYGYTF.

This chain connects TRBV18 to TRBJ2-1, with TRBD2 identical over 9 bases. The V and J ends lost 0 bases and 7 bases, in that order; junction bases with no gene match: 7. The germline CDR1 and CDR2 sequences are KGHSH and LQKENI. The CDR3 has 16 residues. The CDR3 DNA reads TGTGCCAGCTCACCACCGCGAGCGGGGGGAGGGAATGAGCAGTTCTTC. This translates into CASSPPRAGGGNEQFF.

Remarks on this clonotype: A much larger clone lies a single base off, so this may be a read error. This rearrangement joins TRBV11-2 to TRBJ2-3; TRBD2 matches 10 bases. Germline V gene data show CDR1 as SGHAT and CDR2 as FQNNGV. The CDR3 totals 18 residues. V dropped 4 bases and J dropped 4; count of bases not matched to a gene: 14. CDR3 sequence reads: CASSSRLAGLWGADTQYF. The CDR3 DNA reads TGTGCCAGCAGCTCCAGACTAGCGGGCCTCTGGGGCGCAGATACGCAGTATTTT.

This clonotype was seen repeatedly, ten times or more. Germline is not matched at one junction end, which may reflect a read error. The chain carries TRBV6-5 and TRBJ2-1; D may match TRBD1 or TRBD2 (5 bases each). This CDR3 region has 12 residues. The germline V gene encodes CDR1 MNHEY and CDR2 SVGAGI. The CDR3 loop is CASSDGAGHGIF. The CDR3 DNA reads as TGTGCCAGCAGCGATGGGGCAGGGCACGGGATCTTC.

This clonotype was found many times. V and J are TRBV2 and TRBJ1-5, with D perhaps matching TRBD1 (6 bases). Germline V gives CDR1 SNHLY, CDR2 FYNNEI. This CDR3 region has 15 residues. V was trimmed by 5 bases and J by 3 bases, leaving 14 bases between them. The CDR3 here is CASSTQRTVNQPQHF. The CDR3 nucleotides are TGTGCCAGCAGTACCCAGAGGACAGTCAATCAGCCCCAGCATTTT.

This clonotype was counted at least ten times. The chain couples TRBV10-3 to TRBJ1-6; D perhaps matches TRBD1 (5 bases). Germline V gene lookup returns CDR1 ENHRY and CDR2 SYGVKD. This CDR3 comprises 14 residues. V was trimmed by 4 bases and J by 10 bases, leaving 14 bases between them. The DNA for the CDR3 is TGTGCCATCAGTGTGGGACCGCGGGGGTCACCCCTCCACTTT. It encodes CAISVGPRGSPLHF.

Regarding this clonotype: One base away lies a much larger clone, so this may be a sequencing read error. The chain links TRBV6-1 to TRBJ2-7, with 8 bases matching TRBD1. The CDR3 runs 14 residues. Per the germline V gene, CDR1 is MNHNS and CDR2 is SASEGT. The junction had 6 bases not matched to a gene; V was cut back by 5 bases and J by 3 bases. CDR3 coding DNA: TGTGCCAGCAGTCCCCCTACAGGGGGCTACGAGCAGTACTTC. Its translation is CASSPPTGGYEQYF.

V gene TRBV2 combines with J gene TRBJ1-6, with D possibly matching TRBD1 (6 bases). Per the germline V gene, CDR1 is SNHLY and CDR2 is FYNNEI. With 3 bases removed from V and 9 bases from J, the gap between germline ends came to 15 bases. The CDR3 spans 15 residues. Here the CDR3 DNA reads TGTGCCAGCAGTGATCGGGGGGCTACGAGTTCACCCCTCCACTTT. Translation gives CASSDRGATSSPLHF.

The sample holds many counts of this clonotype. V gene TRBV5-1 combines with J gene TRBJ2-2; TRBD1 aligns across 8 bases. V gave up 6 bases and J gave up 1 base; unmatched junction bases: 5. CDR1 is SGHRS, CDR2 YFSETQ, per germline. The CDR3 covers 15 residues. The CDR3 region is CASTETGENTGELFF. The CDR3 nucleotides are TGCGCCAGCACCGAGACAGGGGAGAACACCGGGGAGCTGTTTTTT.

This clonotype showed up many times. The V and J genes are TRBV12-3 or TRBV12-4 and TRBJ1-5; D possibly corresponds to TRBD1 (6 bases). The CDR3 is 15 amino acids. Trimming took off 6 bases at V and 0 bases at J, with 12 bases between the two ends. CDR3 region: CASRQTGNSNQPQHF. CDR3 in DNA: TGTGCCAGCAGGCAAACAGGGAATAGCAATCAGCCCCAGCATTTT.

This chain uses TRBV19 with TRBJ1-2; unclear D gene. Germline lookup yields CDR1 LNHDA and CDR2 SQIVND (reference sequence). CDR3 length: 23 residues. The V end was cut by 5 bases, the J end by 6 bases, with 43 bases between. CDR3 sequence reads: CASSLLDEGPPMSAESYGDGYTF. CDR3 sequence (DNA): TGTGCCAGTAGTTTACTCGACGAGGGCCCCCCAATGTCCGCTGAGTCGTATGGGGATGGCTACACCTTC.

This clonotype was observed at least ten times. V usage is TRBV20-1 and J usage is TRBJ2-3; 12 bases fit TRBD2. Germline V gives CDR1 DFQATT, CDR2 SNEGSKA (reference sequence). The J segment lost 8 bases and the V segment lost 6 bases, leaving 9 bases of the junction unmatched. CDR3 size: 14 residues. The CDR3 loop reads CSARSSGRGGTQYF. The CDR3 DNA reads as TGCAGTGCCAGATCTAGCGGGAGGGGGGGTACGCAGTATTTT.